The clone carrying this TCR beta chain was recorded many times. Molecular barcoding with unique molecular identifiers was used for the TCRbeta library. TCRdb itself ran the PCR reads through MiXCR, one entry per CDR3 protein. The data hold roughly 120,000 distinct CDR3 sequences, with approximately 10% observed a single time. The data were obtained in a study of T-cell reconstitution after alpha-beta-depleted transplantation in children. The CDR3 is 13 residues long. V was shortened by 5 bases and J by 6 bases, with 11 bases between the two germline ends. The germline gives CDR1 SEHNR, CDR2 FQNEAQ (reference sequence).

This receptor was taken from a human donor who donated a stem cell graft to a child with acute lymphoblastic leukemia. The sequences come from PBMCs from the stem cell graft donor, collected from the stem cell graft. The V and J genes are TRBV7-9 and TRBJ2-1, with D possibly TRBD2 on 6 matching bases. CDR3 protein: CASSQTSINEQFF. CDR3 nucleotide sequence: TGTGCCAGCAGCCAAACTAGCATCAATGAGCAGTTCTTC.